A single sample is the source of the 32 T cell receptor beta chains below, sequenced in a study of regulatory T cells in long-lasting Graves disease. iRepertoire HTBI primers and Arm-PCR of CDR3 regions built TCR beta libraries. TCRdb reprocessed the multiplex PCR reads via MiXCR and lists one record per CDR3 protein. The profile shows 410,000 or so distinct CDR3 sequences, more than 12% of them singletons. Regarding time point: newly diagnosed GD, antithyroid drugs for less than 3 months. The authors made the TCR library using RNA they extracted from PBMCs. These data are also associated with another study on T cells in Graves' hyperthyroidism and ophthalmopathy.

Specimen: peripheral blood mononuclear cells (PBMCs), collected at new diagnosis, from a patient treated with antithyroid drugs. These receptors originate from a woman under 40 with Graves disease.

Remarks on this clonotype: One base away lies a much larger clone, so this may be a sequencing read error. This chain joins TRBV20-1 and TRBJ2-7; 10 bases line up with TRBD1. CDR1 is DFQATT, CDR2 SNEGSKA, per germline (reference sequence). The CDR3 loop spans 13 amino acids. Losses at the gene ends were 7 bases for V and 3 bases for J; bases not matched to a gene: 6. As DNA, the CDR3 is TGCAGTGTGCCATGGACAGGGGGCTACGAGCAGTACTTC. Translated: CSVPWTGGYEQYF.

This chain uses TRBV6-5 with TRBJ1-1; D gene ambiguous. V was trimmed by 2 bases and J by 8 bases, leaving 15 bases between them. The CDR3 covers 14 residues. Per germline, CDR1 MNHEY and CDR2 SVGAGI. In DNA form, the CDR3 reads TGTGCCAGCAGTTACGGTACTCGAGTCAGCGAAGCTTTCTTT. Amino acids: CASSYGTRVSEAFF.

There are a few counts of this clonotype. A read error may explain this, as a much larger clone is one base away. This CDR3 reads CASSTGLQSTDTQYF. In nucleotides, the CDR3 is TGTGCCAGCAGCACGGGACTACAGAGCACAGATACGCAGTATTTT. The V call is TRBV3-1, the J call TRBJ2-3, with 7 bases matching TRBD2. Germline values: CDR1 LGHDT, CDR2 YNNKEL (reference sequence). This CDR3 has 15 amino acids. V lost 5 bases to trimming and J lost 0 bases; unmatched junction nucleotides: 5.

This clonotype was detected a few times. The chain recombines TRBV4-1 with TRBJ1-5, with 8 bases aligning to TRBD1. V shed 1 base, J shed 0 bases, and the junction held 5 bases outside the gene matches. Germline V gene sequence: CDR1 MGHRA, CDR2 YSYEKL. This CDR3 is 17 amino acids long. DNA for the CDR3: TGCGCCAGCAGCCAAGGGACAGGGAAGGATAGCAATCAGCCCCAGCATTTT. Protein product: CASSQGTGKDSNQPQHF.

This clonotype was seen many times. CDR3 region: CASSLISGVTGELFF. The CDR3 nucleotides are TGTGCCAGCAGCTTAATCTCGGGGGTAACCGGGGAGCTGTTTTTT. The chain links TRBV7-3 to TRBJ2-2, with a tentative D call TRBD2 (6 bases). The ends were cut back, 1 base at V and 5 bases at J, with 11 bases in the middle. The germline gives CDR1 SGHTA, CDR2 FQGTGA. The CDR3 sequence is 15 residues long. The full variable domain, completed using reference TRBV7-3 and TRBJ2-2, is GAGVSQTPSNKVTEKGKYVELRCDPISGHTALYWYRQSLGQGPEFLIYFQGTGAADDSGLPNDRFFAVRPEGSVSTLKIQRTERGDSAVYLCASSLISGVTGELFFGEGSRLTVL.

This clonotype was seen at least ten times. V usage is TRBV12-3 or TRBV12-4 and J usage is TRBJ1-1; D remains unclear. V was cut by 0 bases and J by 4 bases, with 6 bases left in between. The CDR3 length is 13 residues. CDR3 nucleotides: TGTGCCAGCAGTTTAGCGGAGGGCACTGAAGCTTTCTTT. Protein: CASSLAEGTEAFF.

V gene TRBV19 combines with J gene TRBJ2-6; unclear D gene. The germline gives CDR1 LNHDA, CDR2 SQIVND (reference sequence). The V end was cut by 1 base, the J end by 0 bases, with 1 base between. CDR3 length: 14 residues. CDR3 in DNA: TGTGCCAGTAGTATAGGCTCTGGGGCCAACGTCCTGACTTTC. It is translated as CASSIGSGANVLTF.

This clonotype was found many times. The V call is TRBV5-1, the J call TRBJ2-5; 8 bases line up with TRBD2. From germline, CDR1 is SGHRS and CDR2 YFSETQ. Germline trimming cut 5 bases from V and 1 base from J; bases unmatched to any gene: 7. This CDR3 spans 15 amino acids. The CDR3 here is CASSEGAGAQETQYF. The CDR3 DNA reads as TGCGCCAGCAGTGAAGGAGCGGGAGCCCAAGAGACCCAGTACTTC.

In this sample, this clonotype turned up many times. The genes are TRBV7-3 and TRBJ2-1, with a weak D call TRBD1 (5 bases). Per germline, CDR1 SGHTA and CDR2 FQGTGA. Deletions cut 0 bases from V and 4 bases from J, with 10 bases between. The CDR3 is 15 residues long. The chain's CDR3 is CASSLTRQLYNEQFF. The CDR3 region has the DNA TGTGCCAGCAGCTTAACGCGACAGTTATACAATGAGCAGTTCTTC.

This clonotype was counted ten times or more. The chain joins TRBV10-3 to TRBJ2-3; no clear D gene. Germline V gives CDR1 ENHRY, CDR2 SYGVKD. V was shortened by 2 bases and J by 7 bases, with 13 bases between the two germline ends. This CDR3 has 14 residues. For the CDR3, the DNA is TGTGCCATCAGTGAGATCGGACCCGCATATACGCAGTATTTT. Encoded protein: CAISEIGPAYTQYF.

Notes on this clonotype: Since a much larger clone is just one base distant, this may be a read error. This chain joins TRBV10-3 and TRBJ2-3, with 9 bases aligning to TRBD2. The CDR3 has 14 residues. Per the germline V gene, CDR1 is ENHRY and CDR2 is SYGVKD. In DNA, the CDR3 is TGTGCCACCAGTGAAGTGCTAGCGGGGGATACGCAGTATTTT. This gives the protein CATSEVLAGDTQYF.

This clonotype has a count of ten or more. V usage is TRBV30 and J usage is TRBJ2-7, with 8 nucleotides matching TRBD2. V lost 4 bases to trimming and J lost 3 bases; unmatched junction nucleotides: 5. Germline V gene sequence: CDR1 GTSNPN, CDR2 SVGIG (reference sequence). The CDR3 consists of 13 residues. Written as DNA, the CDR3 is TGTGCCTGGAACGGGGGGGCCAGCTACGAGCAGTACTTC. The encoded protein is CAWNGGASYEQYF.

The V call is TRBV19, the J call TRBJ1-1; D not certain. This CDR3 region has 13 residues. Trimming removed 8 bases at V and 3 bases at J, with 13 bases between. The germline V gene encodes CDR1 LNHDA and CDR2 SQIVND (reference sequence). The CDR3 sequence: CASQIDSDTEAFF. Here the CDR3 DNA reads TGTGCCAGTCAGATCGACTCGGACACTGAAGCTTTCTTT.

This chain links TRBV12-5 with TRBJ2-7; 7 positions match TRBD1. The CDR3 loop spans 16 amino acids. Trimming removed 3 bases from V and 3 bases from J; junction bases left unmatched: 11. Germline V gives CDR1 LGHNT, CDR2 FRNRAP. This CDR3 is CASGFPLDRVIYEQYF. The CDR3 nucleotides are TGTGCTAGTGGTTTCCCCTTAGACAGGGTGATCTACGAGCAGTACTTC.

This clonotype was seen ten or more times. This chain uses TRBV2 with TRBJ2-5; a possible D gene is TRBD1 (5 bases). Per the germline V gene, CDR1 is SNHLY and CDR2 is FYNNEI. The CDR3 length is 14 residues. With 7 bases removed from V and 1 base from J, the gap between germline ends came to 13 bases. The CDR3 region has the DNA TGTGCCAGCACGCCCCAGGGCTCCCAAGAGACCCAGTACTTC. It encodes CASTPQGSQETQYF. The full variable domain, in which reference TRBV2 and TRBJ2-5 provide the parts outside the CDR3, is EPEVTQTPSHQVTQMGQEVILRCVPISNHLYFYWYRQILGQKVEFLVSFYNNEISEKSEIFDDQFSVERPDGSNFTLKIRSTKLEDSAMYFCASTPQGSQETQYFGPGTRLLVL.

The rearrangement links TRBV25-1 to TRBJ2-1; TRBD1 matches 9 bases. The CDR3 is 15 amino acids. Per germline, CDR1 MGHDK and CDR2 SYGVNS. J was trimmed by 2 bases and V by 8 bases; bases with no gene match: 7. CDR3 in DNA: TGTGCCAGCGCCCCCGGGACAGGGACCTACAATGAGCAGTTCTTC. This gives the protein CASAPGTGTYNEQFF.

This clonotype was seen a handful of times. A much bigger clone sits one base away, suggesting this may be a read error. J is TRBJ2-7 and V is TRBV28; no reliable D call. The ends were cut back, 3 bases at V and 8 bases at J, with 11 bases in the middle. Germline loops: CDR1 MDHEN, CDR2 SYDVKM. CDR3 length equals 12 residues. The CDR3 reads CASSFSSTQQYF. CDR3 DNA sequence: TGTGCCAGCAGTTTTTCATCTACGCAGCAGTACTTC. Using reference TRBV28 and TRBJ2-7 for the parts outside the CDR3, the full variable domain is DVKVTQSSRYLVKRTGEKVFLECVQDMDHENMFWYRQDPGLGLRLIYFSYDVKMKEKGDIPEGYSVSREKKERFSLILESASTNQTSMYLCASSFSSTQQYFGPGTRLTVT.

The chain recombines TRBV7-9 with TRBJ2-1; D may be TRBD2 (6 bases). The CDR3 sequence is 14 residues long. The V gene lost 3 bases and the J gene lost 10 bases, with 16 bases spanning the gap. Germline CDR1 and CDR2: SEHNR and FQNEAQ (reference sequence). The chain's CDR3 is CASSFPGLGREQFF. Written as DNA, the CDR3 is TGTGCCAGCAGCTTCCCGGGACTGGGGAGGGAGCAGTTCTTC.

This clonotype was counted only a few times. The chain uses TRBV4-1 and TRBJ1-4; weak D call: TRBD1 (5 bases). This CDR3 is 15 amino acids long. Germline V gives CDR1 MGHRA, CDR2 YSYEKL. V was shortened by 0 bases and J by 6 bases, with 11 bases between the two germline ends. CDR3 loop: CASSQDEGVDEKLFF. DNA of the CDR3: TGCGCCAGCAGCCAAGATGAAGGGGTGGATGAAAAACTGTTTTTT.

V usage is TRBV2 and J usage is TRBJ1-6; no clear D gene. The V and J ends lost 0 bases and 9 bases respectively, with 15 bases between them. This CDR3 is 16 amino acids long. CDR1 and CDR2 (germline): SNHLY, FYNNEI. CDR3 residues: CASSEAVGVSASPLHF. CDR3 in DNA: TGTGCCAGCAGTGAAGCAGTGGGTGTTTCGGCTTCACCCCTCCACTTT.

This clonotype has a handful of counts. The V gene is TRBV14, the J gene TRBJ2-5; D is possibly TRBD2 (5 bases). Germline V gene data show CDR1 as SGHDN and CDR2 as FVKESK. The CDR3 consists of 14 residues. V lost 3 bases and J 5 bases, leaving 13 bases between the germline ends. This CDR3 reads CASSHLEGLETQYF. The CDR3 coding sequence is TGTGCCAGCAGCCACCTTGAGGGTCTCGAGACCCAGTACTTC. The full variable domain, its missing parts supplied by reference TRBV14 and TRBJ2-5, is EAGVTQFPSHSVIEKGQTVTLRCDPISGHDNLYWYRRVMGKEIKFLLHFVKESKQDESGMPNNRFLAERTGGTYSTLKVQPAELEDSGVYFCASSHLEGLETQYFGPGTRLLVL.

This clonotype has at least ten counts. The chain carries TRBV20-1 and TRBJ2-3; 9 bases are shared with TRBD2. CDR1 and CDR2 (germline): DFQATT, SNEGSKA (reference sequence). The CDR3 extends over 17 amino acids. V was clipped by 2 bases and J by 2 bases; unmatched bases: 11. The CDR3 DNA reads TGCAGTGCTAGAACCATTCTGGGACTAGCCTCCACAGATACGCAGTATTTT. Translation gives CSARTILGLASTDTQYF.

The chain links TRBV27 to TRBJ2-2; D might be TRBD2 (6 bases). Germline assignment: CDR1 MNHEY and CDR2 SMNVEV (reference sequence). This CDR3 is built from 17 residues. V lost 6 bases, J lost 0 bases, and 17 bases lay in between. As DNA, the CDR3 is TGTGCCAGCAGCCTCACGGGTGCGGGACCGAACACCGGGGAGCTGTTTTTT. Translated, it gives CASSLTGAGPNTGELFF.

As regards this clonotype: A read error likely explains this, since a far larger clone differs by one base. The V and J genes are TRBV7-7 and TRBJ2-3; the match to TRBD2 covers 14 bases. V gave up 5 bases and J gave up 4 bases; unmatched junction bases: 8. The germline CDR1 and CDR2 sequences are SSHAT and FNYEAQ (reference sequence). CDR3 length: 17 residues. CDR3 region: CASSVRTSGRRADTQYF. The CDR3 nucleotides read TGTGCCAGCAGCGTCCGGACTAGCGGGAGGAGGGCAGATACGCAGTATTTT. Filled out from reference TRBV7-7 and TRBJ2-3, the complete variable domain reads GAGVSQSPRYKVTKRGQDVTLRCDPISSHATLYWYQQALGQGPEFLTYFNYEAQPDKSGLPSDRFSAERPEGSISTLTIQRTEQRDSAMYRCASSVRTSGRRADTQYFGPGTRLTVL.

This clonotype was observed a few times. The chain carries TRBV4-1 and TRBJ2-3; D call uncertain. Germline V gene sequence: CDR1 MGHRA, CDR2 YSYEKL. The CDR3 has 13 amino acids. Trimming took 0 bases from V and 11 from J, leaving 12 bases between them. The CDR3, as DNA: TGCGCCAGCAGCCAAGAAAGCAGACCGGTGCAGTATTTT. It encodes CASSQESRPVQYF.

There are many counts of this clonotype. This chain joins TRBV20-1 and TRBJ2-1, with D possibly TRBD1 on 6 matching bases. The CDR3 is made up of 12 amino acids. V was pared by 4 bases and J by 4 bases, with 8 bases between. CDR1 is DFQATT and CDR2 is SNEGSKA in the germline V gene (reference sequence). The DNA of the CDR3 is TGCAGTGCTAAGGACAGTTACAATGAGCAGTTCTTC. Its protein is CSAKDSYNEQFF.

The rearrangement uses TRBV5-5 and TRBJ1-5; TRBD1 is a possible D gene (6 bases). Germline CDR1 reads SGHKS; CDR2 reads YYEKEE (reference sequence). Trimming cost V 4 bases and J 0 bases, with 14 bases left between them. The CDR3 is 16 residues long. Written as DNA, the CDR3 is TGTGCCAGCAGCGGAACCGGGACACTTAGCAATCAGCCCCAGCATTTT. Translation: CASSGTGTLSNQPQHF.

Ten or more counts support this clonotype. This chain links TRBV20-1 with TRBJ2-3, with D possibly matching TRBD2 (6 bases). Trimming removed 3 bases at V and 4 bases at J, with 14 bases between. There are 14 residues in the CDR3. Per the germline V gene, CDR1 is DFQATT and CDR2 is SNEGSKA (reference sequence). CDR3 sequence (DNA): TGCAGTGCTAGCCCACTAGCTAGGGCAGATACGCAGTATTTT. Translated: CSASPLARADTQYF.

The CDR3 sequence: CASLAGAESDTQYF. The DNA for the CDR3 is TGTGCCAGCCTAGCGGGGGCTGAGTCAGATACGCAGTATTTT. The chain links TRBV2 to TRBJ2-1; 10 bases line up with TRBD2. The closer fit of TRBJ2-3 to the DNA end suggests the J call may be wrong. This CDR3 is built from 14 residues. The germline gives CDR1 SNHLY, CDR2 FYNNEI.

This clonotype has at least ten counts. The CDR3 sequence is CASSQRDGITDTQYF. For the CDR3, the DNA is TGTGCCAGCAGCCAACGGGACGGAATCACAGATACGCAGTATTTT. This rearrangement joins TRBV3-1 to TRBJ2-3; the D call may be TRBD1 or TRBD2 (5 bases each). CDR1 and CDR2 (germline): LGHDT, YNNKEL (reference sequence). V lost 2 bases to trimming and J lost 2 bases, with 11 bases between them. The CDR3 sequence is 15 residues long.

This chain uses TRBV28 with TRBJ1-5; 8 bases line up with TRBD1. The CDR3 extends over 12 amino acids. V dropped 9 bases and J dropped 7; count of bases not matched to a gene: 5. Germline assignment: CDR1 MDHEN and CDR2 SYDVKM. CDR3 sequence reads: CASTGGKQPQHF. CDR3 sequence (DNA): TGTGCCAGTACAGGGGGAAAACAGCCCCAGCATTTT. Drawing the rest from reference TRBV28 and TRBJ1-5, the complete variable domain is DVKVTQSSRYLVKRTGEKVFLECVQDMDHENMFWYRQDPGLGLRLIYFSYDVKMKEKGDIPEGYSVSREKKERFSLILESASTNQTSMYLCASTGGKQPQHFGDGTRLSIL.

Points on this clonotype: A junction end diverges from the germline sequence, so it may reflect a read error. The chain joins TRBV10-3 to TRBJ2-1; possible D gene TRBD1, 6 bases. Germline V CDR1 and CDR2: ENHRY, SYGVKD. The CDR3 has 13 residues. As DNA, the CDR3 is TGTGCCAGCAGTTTCGCAGGGGCGGATGAGCAGTTCTTC. Protein sequence: CASSFAGADEQFF.